A selection of T cell receptor beta chains follows, all from one sample in a study of beta chain features in type 1 diabetes. Assay used: immunoSEQ multiplex PCR; TCRdb lists only in-frame clones, some missing. The table lists hundreds of thousands of clones, approximately 14% of them singletons, with about 0.026% in the top ten. Sample: naive CD4+ T cells from blood. The source of these receptors is a woman between 35 and 50 years old in good health. Both conserved end residues are part of each CDR3. A D gene is named only where the DNA matches it firmly. The size field is filled for only some rows; it gives once, few, many or a size class.

size,V,J,D,length,CDR3,DNA
few,TRBV7-2,TRBJ2-3,-,13,CASSPRFMDTQYF,TGTGCCAGCAGCCCTAGATTCATGGATACGCAGTATTTT
-,TRBV7-2,TRBJ2-5,TRBD1,15,CASSLVGQALETQYF,TGTGCCAGCAGCTTAGTGGGACAGGCTTTGGAGACCCAGTACTTC
few,TRBV28,TRBJ1-2,-,15,CASSLGGALTYGYTF,TGTGCCAGCAGTTTAGGCGGGGCCCTCACCTATGGCTACACCTTC
-,TRBV7-2,TRBJ2-7,-,18,CASSLERSRRLSSYEQYF,TGTGCCAGCAGCTTAGAGAGGTCCAGGAGGCTAAGCTCCTACGAGCAGTACTTC
-,TRBV18,TRBJ1-5,-,17,CASSLQGLGASNQPQHF,TGTGCCAGCTCACTTCAAGGTCTAGGGGCGTCTAATCAGCCCCAGCATTTT
-,TRBV4-1,TRBJ2-7,TRBD1,15,CASSQRQGVTYEQYF,TGCGCCAGCAGCCAAAGACAGGGGGTTACCTACGAGCAGTACTTC
-,TRBV19,TRBJ2-3,TRBD2,15,CASRTSGGSADTQYF,TGTGCCAGTCGGACTAGCGGGGGGTCGGCAGATACGCAGTATTTT
few,TRBV7-9,TRBJ2-3,-,14,CASSLWGGTDTQYF,TGTGCCAGCAGCTTATGGGGGGGCACAGATACGCAGTATTTT
few,TRBV18,TRBJ1-1,TRBD1,15,CASSGGQGANTEAFF,TGTGCCAGCTCCGGGGGACAGGGGGCGAACACTGAAGCTTTCTTT
-,TRBV4-1,TRBJ2-2,-,17,CASSRPRTAANTGELFF,TGCGCCAGCAGTCGACCTCGGACAGCCGCGAACACCGGGGAGCTGTTTTTT
-,TRBV6-6,TRBJ1-5,-,15,CASSLDRSGGQPQHF,TGTGCCAGCAGTCTCGACAGGTCCGGAGGTCAGCCCCAGCATTTT
few,TRBV7-2,TRBJ2-2,TRBD1,16,CASSLFGQGDTGELFF,TGTGCCAGCAGCTTATTTGGACAGGGTGACACCGGGGAGCTGTTTTTT
-,TRBV5-6,TRBJ1-5,-,14,CASRRKGGGVSQHF,TGTGCCAGCAGAAGAAAAGGAGGAGGTGTGTCCCAGCATTTT
few,TRBV7-9,TRBJ2-5,TRBD2,16,CASSLPWRGGNETQYF,TGTGCCAGCAGCCTACCCTGGCGGGGGGGCAATGAGACCCAGTACTTC
few,TRBV15,TRBJ1-1,-,14,CATSRESLATEAFF,TGTGCCACCAGCAGAGAGAGCCTCGCCACTGAAGCTTTCTTT
-,TRBV4-1,TRBJ2-3,-,15,CASSFLGVSTDTQYF,TGCGCCAGCAGCTTCCTAGGGGTCTCGACAGATACGCAGTATTTT
few,TRBV11-2,TRBJ1-5,-,15,CASSGGLIGNQPQHF,TGTGCCAGCAGCGGAGGGTTAATAGGCAATCAGCCCCAGCATTTT
-,TRBV6-6,TRBJ2-3,TRBD1,15,CASIPRGQGDPTQYF,TGTGCCAGCATCCCCAGGGGACAGGGTGATCCTACGCAGTATTTT
few,TRBV7-2,TRBJ1-4,-,15,CASSLGGARNEKLFF,TGTGCCAGCAGCTTAGGTGGGGCGCGGAATGAAAAACTGTTTTTT
-,TRBV6-5,TRBJ2-5,TRBD1,15,CASSSGQGVRETQYF,TGTGCCAGCAGTTCCGGACAGGGGGTTAGGGAGACCCAGTACTTC
-,TRBV25-1,TRBJ1-5,-,12,CASSAGFQPQHF,TGTGCCAGCAGTGCCGGGTTTCAGCCCCAGCATTTT
-,TRBV19,TRBJ2-7,TRBD1,13,CATGQGDRYEQYF,TGTGCCACCGGACAGGGTGATCGCTACGAGCAGTACTTC
-,TRBV2,TRBJ1-2,TRBD1,14,CASKGQGPNYGYTF,TGTGCCAGCAAGGGACAGGGGCCTAACTATGGCTACACCTTC
-,TRBV29-1,TRBJ1-5,-,15,CSARDSSLSNQPQHF,TGCAGCGCCCGGGACTCAAGTCTTAGCAATCAGCCCCAGCATTTT